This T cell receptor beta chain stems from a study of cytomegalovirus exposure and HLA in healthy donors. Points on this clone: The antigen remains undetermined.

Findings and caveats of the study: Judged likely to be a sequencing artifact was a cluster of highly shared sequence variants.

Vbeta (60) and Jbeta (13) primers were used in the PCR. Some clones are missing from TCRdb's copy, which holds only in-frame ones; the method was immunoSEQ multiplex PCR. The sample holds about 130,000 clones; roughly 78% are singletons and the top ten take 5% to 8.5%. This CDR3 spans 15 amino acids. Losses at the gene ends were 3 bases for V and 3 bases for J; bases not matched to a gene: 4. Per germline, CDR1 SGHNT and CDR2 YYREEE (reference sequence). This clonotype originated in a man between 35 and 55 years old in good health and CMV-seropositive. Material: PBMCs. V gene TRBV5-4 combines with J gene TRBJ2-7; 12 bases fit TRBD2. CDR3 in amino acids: CASSSSGRGDYEQYF. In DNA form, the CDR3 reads TGTGCCAGCAGCTCTAGCGGGAGGGGAGACTACGAGCAGTACTTC.